The source of this TCR beta chain is a study of blood T cell repertoires in COVID-19. Looking at the study overall: The samples span acute and convalescent COVID-19 from the United States, Italy and Spain. Sample material is recorded as cDNA or gDNA derived from T cells, B-cell-depleted T cells, or PBMCs.

Study processing details: By means of reference gene primer amplification, nucleated cell counts were estimated. TCRdb's table, derived via immunoSEQ multiplex PCR, lists solely in-frame clones and lacks some. D and trimming were read from the DNA, whereas the V and J calls and clone size are those reported in that table. The sample contains 240,000 or so clones, roughly 87% of which appear only once. Looked up from germline, CDR1 is SGHAT and CDR2 is FQNNGV. CDR3 size: 14 residues. V lost 5 bases to trimming and J lost 5 bases; unmatched junction nucleotides: 6. Material for sequencing was peripheral blood. The TCR originated in a man aged 55 to 70 who had recovered from COVID-19. This chain connects TRBV11-2 to TRBJ2-5, with 9 bases aligning to TRBD1. CDR3 sequence reads: CASSPAGQGETQYF. The CDR3 DNA follows: TGTGCCAGCAGCCCAGCCGGACAGGGGGAGACCCAGTACTTC.